A single sample is the source of the 24 T cell receptor beta chains below, sequenced in a study of blood T cell repertoires in COVID-19. Clones were read by immunoSEQ multiplex PCR, and TCRdb kept only the in-frame ones, dropping some. Of approximately 440,000 clones detected, around 88% appear once; the ten largest clones hold around an eighth. Sequencing was carried out using peripheral blood. Receptor source: a woman in her 50s with COVID-19, enrolled during active disease.

The chain combines TRBV19 with TRBJ2-5; 8 bases map to TRBD1. Germline CDR1 is LNHDA and CDR2 is SQIVND (reference sequence). The CDR3 runs to 15 residues. V dropped 7 bases and J dropped 2; count of bases not matched to a gene: 9. The CDR3 reads CASTPTGVKQETQYF. As DNA, the CDR3 is TGTGCCAGTACTCCGACAGGGGTGAAACAAGAGACCCAGTACTTC.

The V call is TRBV12-3 or TRBV12-4, the J call TRBJ2-7, with D possibly being TRBD2 (5 bases). The CDR3 runs 12 residues. The ends were cut back, 3 bases at V and 5 bases at J, with 8 bases in the middle. The CDR3 reads CASSFGVDEQYF. DNA of the CDR3: TGTGCCAGCAGTTTCGGGGTGGACGAGCAGTACTTC.

This clone turned up a few times. The chain is built from TRBV11-2 and TRBJ1-1; 10 bases are shared with TRBD1. This CDR3 spans 15 amino acids. The J segment lost 4 bases and the V segment lost 6 bases, leaving 8 bases of the junction unmatched. Germline V gene lookup returns CDR1 SGHAT and CDR2 FQNNGV. The CDR3 protein is CASRRQGALSTEAFF. CDR3 coding DNA: TGTGCCAGCAGACGACAGGGGGCTTTGAGCACTGAAGCTTTCTTT.

This rearrangement joins TRBV19 to TRBJ2-5; D might be TRBD2 (5 bases). The ends were cut back, 2 bases at V and 1 base at J, with 8 bases in the middle. The CDR3 spans 14 residues. Germline V CDR1 and CDR2: LNHDA, SQIVND (reference sequence). The CDR3 region has the DNA TGTGCCAGTAGTATACCGGGGAGCCAAGAGACCCAGTACTTC. Translation gives CASSIPGSQETQYF.

This chain uses TRBV9 with TRBJ2-2; 8 bases align to TRBD2. The CDR3 is made up of 16 amino acids. The V gene end was trimmed by 4 bases and the J gene end by 2 bases; junction bases not matched to a gene: 7. Germline assignment: CDR1 SGDLS and CDR2 YYNGEE. CDR3 amino acids: CASSSTGGANTGELFF. CDR3 DNA sequence: TGTGCCAGCAGCTCCACCGGGGGGGCAAACACCGGGGAGCTGTTTTTT.

V gene TRBV12-5 combines with J gene TRBJ2-2; 13 nucleotides line up with TRBD2. Germline lookup yields CDR1 LGHNT and CDR2 FRNRAP. The ends lost 2 bases at V and 4 bases at J; junction bases unmatched: 1. CDR3 size: 16 residues. CDR3 DNA sequence: TGTGCTAGTGGTTTGACTAGCGGGGGGGCCACCGGGGAGCTGTTTTTT. Its translation is CASGLTSGGATGELFF.

This clone was picked up one time. The chain combines TRBV11-2 with TRBJ2-7; 8 positions match TRBD1. Losses at the gene ends were 5 bases for V and 7 bases for J; bases not matched to a gene: 13. The CDR3 extends over 15 amino acids. The germline V gene has CDR1 SGHAT and CDR2 FQNNGV. The CDR3 here is CASSLGTGRGIEQYF. The CDR3 region has the DNA TGTGCCAGCAGCCTCGGGACAGGCCGAGGAATAGAGCAGTACTTC.

The chain recombines TRBV6-5 with TRBJ2-7; a weak D match, TRBD1 (5 bases). The germline gives CDR1 MNHEY, CDR2 SVGAGI. The CDR3 sequence is 15 residues long. The ends were cut back, 5 bases at V and 1 base at J, with 15 bases in the middle. The CDR3 nucleotides read TGTGCCAGCAGTCCTCCCACCCAGGGTTCCTACGAGCAGTACTTC. Protein: CASSPPTQGSYEQYF.

CDR3 loop: CASSFKTPTYEQYF. The CDR3 bases are TGTGCCAGCAGCTTCAAGACTCCTACCTACGAGCAGTACTTC. The chain couples TRBV11-2 to TRBJ2-7; D is undetermined. Germline-derived CDR1 and CDR2 are SGHAT and FQNNGV. The CDR3 contains 14 residues. Trimming took 3 bases from V and 2 from J, leaving 11 bases between them.

V is TRBV5-6 and J is TRBJ2-7; 8 bases align to TRBD1. Germline V lookup: CDR1 SGHDT, CDR2 YYEEEE. The CDR3 has 14 amino acids. Losses at the gene ends were 2 bases for V and 4 bases for J; bases not matched to a gene: 5. CDR3 bases: TGTGCCAGCAGCTTCTCAGGGGGCTCGTACGAGCAGTACTTC. This encodes CASSFSGGSYEQYF.

V is TRBV20-1 and J is TRBJ2-2, with D maybe TRBD2 (6 bases). The CDR3 is 15 residues long. Germline V CDR1 and CDR2: DFQATT, SNEGSKA (reference sequence). Trimming pared 3 bases from V and 0 bases from J, leaving 11 bases between. Here the CDR3 reads CSASPGLPNTGELFF. The CDR3 nucleotides are TGCAGTGCTAGTCCGGGACTCCCGAACACCGGGGAGCTGTTTTTT.

The V gene is TRBV3-1 (or the pseudogene TRBV3-2), the J gene TRBJ2-7; a possible D gene is TRBD2 (5 bases). This CDR3 contains 14 residues. V lost 1 base and J lost 5, with 12 bases in between. Germline V lookup: CDR1 LGHDT, CDR2 YNNKEL (reference sequence). The CDR3 protein is CASSQGGPRDEQYF. CDR3 coding DNA: TGTGCCAGCAGCCAAGGCGGGCCTCGGGACGAGCAGTACTTC.

The rearrangement uses TRBV7-8 and TRBJ1-5, with D tentatively TRBD1 (5 bases). The germline gives CDR1 SGHVS, CDR2 FQNEAQ. The length of the CDR3 is 15 residues. V was shortened by 1 base and J by 8 bases, with 15 bases between the two germline ends. As DNA, the CDR3 is TGTGCCAGCAGCTTAGAGATGACAGCGGGGGAGCCCCAGCATTTT. Protein: CASSLEMTAGEPQHF.

This chain uses TRBV11-2 with TRBJ1-3, with D possibly being TRBD1 (5 bases). The germline gives CDR1 SGHAT, CDR2 FQNNGV. V lost 6 bases and J 8 bases, leaving 14 bases between the germline ends. This CDR3 is 13 amino acids long. The CDR3 loop reads CASRGGPGDTIYF. DNA of the CDR3: TGTGCCAGCAGGGGGGGACCCGGGGACACCATATATTTT. Drawing the rest from reference TRBV11-2 and TRBJ1-3, the complete variable domain is EAGVAQSPRYKIIEKRQSVAFWCNPISGHATLYWYQQILGQGPKLLIQFQNNGVVDDSQLPKDRFSAERLKGVDSTLKIQPAKLEDSAVYLCASRGGPGDTIYFGEGSWLTVV.

The rearrangement links TRBV6-2 or TRBV6-3 to TRBJ1-5; D call uncertain. The CDR3 has 14 amino acids. V lost 5 bases and J lost 7, with 15 bases in between. Germline V gene data show CDR1 as MNHEY and CDR2 as SVGEGT. The CDR3 loop reads CASSVDKYRQPQHF. Here the CDR3 DNA reads TGTGCCAGCAGTGTTGACAAGTATAGACAGCCCCAGCATTTT.

The chain couples TRBV5-5 to TRBJ1-5; 7 nucleotides agree with TRBD1. V shed 2 bases and J 5 bases; nucleotides not matched to a gene: 10. The CDR3 contains 16 residues. CDR1 and CDR2 from the germline V gene are SGHKS and YYEKEE (reference sequence). In DNA, the CDR3 is TGTGCCAGCAGCTTACAGGGGCTAAGATCTGATCAGCCCCAGCATTTT. Residues: CASSLQGLRSDQPQHF.

The CDR3 region has the DNA TGTGCCAGGAAGCCCGGGACAGGGCGAGCACCCCTCCACTTT. Protein: CARKPGTGRAPLHF. The chain links TRBV7-3 to TRBJ1-6, with 9 bases lining up with TRBD1. The germline V gene encodes CDR1 SGHTA and CDR2 FQGTGA. The CDR3 runs to 14 residues. V trimming: 9 bases; J trimming: 11 bases; junction bases outside the gene matches: 11. The complete variable domain, with remaining parts taken from reference TRBV7-3 and TRBJ1-6, reads GAGVSQTPSNKVTEKGKYVELRCDPISGHTALYWYRQSLGQGPEFLIYFQGTGAADDSGLPNDRFFAVRPEGSVSTLKIQRTERGDSAVYLCARKPGTGRAPLHFGNGTRLTVT.

The chain carries TRBV11-3 and TRBJ2-1; D gene uncertain. Germline CDR1 and CDR2: SGHNT and YENEEA. The CDR3 extends over 13 amino acids. V shed 5 bases and J shed 0 bases, with 5 bases lying between them. CDR3 DNA: TGTGCCAGCAGCGCACTCTCCTACAATGAGCAGTTCTTC. Amino acids: CASSALSYNEQFF.

The rearrangement uses TRBV6-5 and TRBJ2-3; D ambiguous. Germline V gene data show CDR1 as MNHEY and CDR2 as SVGAGI. The CDR3 consists of 13 residues. V was clipped by 2 bases and J by 6 bases, with 9 bases between them. The CDR3 spells CASSYRVSDTQYF. Here the CDR3 DNA reads TGTGCCAGCAGTTACCGGGTTTCCGATACGCAGTATTTT.

This clone appeared a single time. V and J are TRBV28 and TRBJ1-6, with a weak D call TRBD1 (5 bases). Germline lookup yields CDR1 MDHEN and CDR2 SYDVKM. CDR3 length: 14 amino acids. Trimming removed 7 bases at V and 8 bases at J, with 15 bases between. The CDR3 coding sequence is TGTGCCAGCACCCGGACGTCGGGGGATTCACCCCTCCACTTT. It translates to CASTRTSGDSPLHF.

This clone has just a few counts. V gene TRBV10-3 combines with J gene TRBJ1-2; D may be TRBD1 (5 bases). Germline V gene lookup returns CDR1 ENHRY and CDR2 SYGVKD. The CDR3 runs to 16 residues. Trimming pared 2 bases from V and 8 bases from J, leaving 21 bases between. CDR3 residues: CAISEARRGMSVGYTF. CDR3 nucleotide sequence: TGTGCCATCAGTGAGGCTCGAAGGGGTATGTCTGTCGGCTACACCTTC.

The V and J genes are TRBV6-6 and TRBJ1-4; 9 bases line up with TRBD1. There are 14 residues in the CDR3. With V trimmed by 6 bases and J by 7 bases, 6 bases remained unmatched. CDR1 and CDR2 from the germline V gene are MNHNY and SVGAGI (reference sequence). The CDR3 DNA reads as TGTGCCAGCAGCTCCGGGACAGGGTCTGAAAAACTGTTTTTT. Its translation is CASSSGTGSEKLFF.

V gene TRBV9 combines with J gene TRBJ2-2; 7 positions match TRBD1. The CDR3 covers 16 residues. V shed 4 bases, J shed 2 bases, and the junction held 8 bases outside the gene matches. From germline, CDR1 is SGDLS and CDR2 YYNGEE. CDR3 bases: TGTGCCAGCAGCTCGGTCGGGACAGTTAACACCGGGGAGCTGTTTTTT. Protein: CASSSVGTVNTGELFF. The entire variable domain, with the rest obtained from reference TRBV9 and TRBJ2-2, is as follows: DSGVTQTPKHLITATGQRVTLRCSPRSGDLSVYWYQQSLDQGLQFLIQYYNGEERAKGNILERFSAQQFPDLHSELNLSSLELGDSALYFCASSSVGTVNTGELFFGEGSRLTVL.

The chain joins TRBV3-1 (or the pseudogene TRBV3-2) to TRBJ2-3, with 7 bases that match TRBD2. In germline, CDR1 is LGHDT, CDR2 YNNKEL (reference sequence). V lost 6 bases, J lost 7 bases, and 7 bases stayed unmatched. There are 13 residues in the CDR3. CDR3 sequence reads: CASSGRGKNTQYF. CDR3 in DNA: TGTGCCAGCAGTGGGCGGGGGAAAAATACGCAGTATTTT.